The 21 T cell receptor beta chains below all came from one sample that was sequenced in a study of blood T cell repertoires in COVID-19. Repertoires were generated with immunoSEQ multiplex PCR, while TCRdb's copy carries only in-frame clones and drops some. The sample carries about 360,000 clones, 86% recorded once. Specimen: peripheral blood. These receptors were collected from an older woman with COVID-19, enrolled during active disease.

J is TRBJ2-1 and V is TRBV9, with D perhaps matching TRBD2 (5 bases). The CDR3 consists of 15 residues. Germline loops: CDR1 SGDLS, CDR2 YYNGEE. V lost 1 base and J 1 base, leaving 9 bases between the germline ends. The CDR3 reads CASSVSGDSYNEQFF. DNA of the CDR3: TGTGCCAGCAGCGTAAGCGGAGATTCCTACAATGAGCAGTTCTTC.

The CDR3: CASRSPGGGNQPQHF. CDR3 bases: TGCGCCAGCAGGTCCCCAGGGGGAGGCAATCAGCCCCAGCATTTT. V is TRBV10-2 and J is TRBJ1-5; 7 positions match TRBD1. This CDR3 is 15 amino acids long. CDR1 and CDR2 from the germline V gene are WSHSY and SAAADI. Germline trimming cut 6 bases from V and 2 bases from J; bases unmatched to any gene: 7.

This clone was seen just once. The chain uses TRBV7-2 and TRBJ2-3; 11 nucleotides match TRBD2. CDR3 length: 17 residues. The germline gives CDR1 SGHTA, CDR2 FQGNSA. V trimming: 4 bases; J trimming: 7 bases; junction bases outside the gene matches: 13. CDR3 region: CASSYLALAGGPNTQYF. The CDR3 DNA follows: TGTGCCAGCAGCTACCTGGCGTTAGCGGGGGGGCCGAATACGCAGTATTTT.

DNA of the CDR3: TGTGCCAGCAGTTATCGGGTTAGAGGCGAGCAGTACTTC. Protein: CASSYRVRGEQYF. The J gene is TRBJ2-7, the V gene TRBV6-5; no clear D gene. With 3 bases removed from V and 6 bases from J, the gap between germline ends came to 12 bases. Germline V gene lookup returns CDR1 MNHEY and CDR2 SVGAGI. This CDR3 is 13 amino acids long.

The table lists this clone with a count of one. The CDR3 nucleotides are TGTGCCAGCAGCCCGCGGACAGGGCCAGATACGCAGTATTTT. It specifies CASSPRTGPDTQYF. This chain joins TRBV5-8 and TRBJ2-3; 8 bases are a match to TRBD1. With V trimmed by 4 bases and J by 4 bases, 5 bases remained unmatched. The CDR3 covers 14 residues. The V gene's germline CDR1 is SGHTS and CDR2 YDEGEE.

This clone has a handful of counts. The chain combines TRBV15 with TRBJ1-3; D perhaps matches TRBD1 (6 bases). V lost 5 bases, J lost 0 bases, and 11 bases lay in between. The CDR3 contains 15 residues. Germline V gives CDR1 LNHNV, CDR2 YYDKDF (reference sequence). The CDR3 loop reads CATSGEGGSGNTIYF. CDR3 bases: TGTGCCACCAGCGGGGAGGGGGGCTCTGGAAACACCATATATTTT.

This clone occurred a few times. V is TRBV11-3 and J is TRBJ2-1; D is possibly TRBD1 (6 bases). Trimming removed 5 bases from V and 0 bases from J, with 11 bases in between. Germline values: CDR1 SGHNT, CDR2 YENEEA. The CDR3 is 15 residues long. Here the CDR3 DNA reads TGTGCCAGCAGCCAAAAGGACAGCTCCTACAATGAGCAGTTCTTC. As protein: CASSQKDSSYNEQFF.

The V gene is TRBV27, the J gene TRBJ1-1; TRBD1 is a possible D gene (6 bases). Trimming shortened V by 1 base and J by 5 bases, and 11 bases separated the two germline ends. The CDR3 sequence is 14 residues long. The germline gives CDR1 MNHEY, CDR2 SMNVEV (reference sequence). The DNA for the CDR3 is TGTGCCAGCAGTTTATGGGCAGGGGTGACTGAAGCTTTCTTT. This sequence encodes CASSLWAGVTEAFF.

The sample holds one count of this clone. DNA for the CDR3: TGTGCCAGTTCCGGACTATACTACGAGCAGTACTTC. Amino acids: CASSGLYYEQYF. The V and J genes are TRBV19 and TRBJ2-7, with D possibly matching TRBD2 (6 bases). CDR1 and CDR2 from the germline V gene are LNHDA and SQIVND (reference sequence). The CDR3 loop spans 12 amino acids. V lost 8 bases and J 3 bases, leaving 11 bases between the germline ends.

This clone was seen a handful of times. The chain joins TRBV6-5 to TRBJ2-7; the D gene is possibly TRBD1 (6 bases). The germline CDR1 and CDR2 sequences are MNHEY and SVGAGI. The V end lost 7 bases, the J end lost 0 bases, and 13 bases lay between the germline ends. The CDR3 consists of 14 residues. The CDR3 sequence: CASKTGLSSYEQYF. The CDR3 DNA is TGTGCCAGCAAGACAGGATTGAGCTCCTACGAGCAGTACTTC.

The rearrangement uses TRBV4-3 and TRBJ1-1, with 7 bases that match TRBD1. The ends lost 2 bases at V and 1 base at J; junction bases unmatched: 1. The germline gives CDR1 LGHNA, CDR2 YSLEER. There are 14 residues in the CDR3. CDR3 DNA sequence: TGCGCCAGCAGCCAACAGGGGGGGAACACTGAAGCTTTCTTT. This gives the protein CASSQQGGNTEAFF.

The CDR3 DNA sequence: TGTGCCAGCTCACCAGAGGGTGTTGCAAACATTCAGTACTTC. Translating gives CASSPEGVANIQYF. The rearrangement links TRBV18 to TRBJ2-4, with D possibly matching TRBD2 (5 bases). This CDR3 has 14 residues. Per the germline V gene, CDR1 is KGHSH and CDR2 is LQKENI. V was trimmed by 2 bases and J by 6 bases, leaving 11 bases between them.

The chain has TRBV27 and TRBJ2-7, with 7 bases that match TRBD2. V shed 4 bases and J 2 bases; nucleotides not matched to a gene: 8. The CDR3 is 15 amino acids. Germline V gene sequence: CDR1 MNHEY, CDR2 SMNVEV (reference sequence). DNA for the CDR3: TGTGCCAGCAGTTCCCTTGGGGGGGGTGCCTACGAGCAGTACTTC. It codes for CASSSLGGGAYEQYF.

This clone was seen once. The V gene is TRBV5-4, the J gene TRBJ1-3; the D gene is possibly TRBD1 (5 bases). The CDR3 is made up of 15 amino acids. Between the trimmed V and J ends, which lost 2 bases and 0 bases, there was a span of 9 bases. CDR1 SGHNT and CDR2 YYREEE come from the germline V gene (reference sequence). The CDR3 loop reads CASSLPGFSGNTIYF. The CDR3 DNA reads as TGTGCCAGCAGCTTACCAGGGTTCTCTGGAAACACCATATATTTT.

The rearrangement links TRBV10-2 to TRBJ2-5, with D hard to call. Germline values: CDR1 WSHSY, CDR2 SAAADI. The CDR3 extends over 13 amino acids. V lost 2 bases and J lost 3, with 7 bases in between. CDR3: CASSEGHKETQYF. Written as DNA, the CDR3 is TGCGCCAGCAGTGAGGGGCATAAAGAGACCCAGTACTTC.

In nucleotides, the CDR3 is TGTGCCAGCAGCTGGACTAGCGGGGGGGCTTGGGAGACCCAGTACTTC. It encodes CASSWTSGGAWETQYF. The rearrangement links TRBV7-9 to TRBJ2-5, with 15 bases lining up with TRBD2. The CDR3 sequence is 16 residues long. From germline, CDR1 is SEHNR and CDR2 FQNEAQ (reference sequence). The J segment lost 5 bases and the V segment lost 4 bases, leaving 5 bases of the junction unmatched.

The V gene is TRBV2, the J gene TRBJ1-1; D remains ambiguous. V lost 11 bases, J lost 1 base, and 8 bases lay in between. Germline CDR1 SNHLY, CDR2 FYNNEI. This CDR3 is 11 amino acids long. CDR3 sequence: CAVQENTEAFF. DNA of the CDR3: TGTGCCGTGCAGGAGAACACTGAAGCTTTCTTT. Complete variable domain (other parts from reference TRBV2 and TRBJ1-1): EPEVTQTPSHQVTQMGQEVILRCVPISNHLYFYWYRQILGQKVEFLVSFYNNEISEKSEIFDDQFSVERPDGSNFTLKIRSTKLEDSAMYFCAVQENTEAFFGQGTRLTVV.

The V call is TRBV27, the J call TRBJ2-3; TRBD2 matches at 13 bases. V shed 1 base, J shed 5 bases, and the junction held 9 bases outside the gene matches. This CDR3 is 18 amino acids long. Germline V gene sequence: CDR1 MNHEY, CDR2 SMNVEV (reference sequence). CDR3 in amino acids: CASSLYFTSGGVGDTQYF. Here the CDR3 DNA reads TGTGCCAGCAGTTTATACTTCACTAGCGGGGGGGTTGGAGATACGCAGTATTTT.

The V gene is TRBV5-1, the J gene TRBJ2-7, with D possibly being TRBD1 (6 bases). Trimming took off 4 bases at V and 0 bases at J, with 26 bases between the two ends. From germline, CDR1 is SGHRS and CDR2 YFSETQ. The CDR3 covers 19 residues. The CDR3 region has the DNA TGCGCCAGCAGCCTCTCACCGAGCCAGGACAGCGTTTACTCCTACGAGCAGTACTTC. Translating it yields CASSLSPSQDSVYSYEQYF.

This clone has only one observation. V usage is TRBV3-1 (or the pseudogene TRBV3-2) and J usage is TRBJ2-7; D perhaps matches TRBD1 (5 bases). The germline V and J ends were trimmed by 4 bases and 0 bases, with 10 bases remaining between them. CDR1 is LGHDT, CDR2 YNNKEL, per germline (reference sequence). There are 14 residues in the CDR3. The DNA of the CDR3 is TGTGCCAGCAGCCGTCAAGGGGCCTCCTACGAGCAGTACTTC. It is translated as CASSRQGASYEQYF.

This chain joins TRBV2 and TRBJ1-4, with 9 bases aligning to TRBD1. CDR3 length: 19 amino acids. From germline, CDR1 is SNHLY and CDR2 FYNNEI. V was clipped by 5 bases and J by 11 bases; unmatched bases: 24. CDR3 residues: CASSTDRGGEGDVMMKLFF. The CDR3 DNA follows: TGTGCCAGCAGTACGGACAGGGGAGGCGAAGGGGACGTAATGATGAAACTGTTTTTT.